This T cell receptor beta chain was sequenced for a study of blood T cell repertoires in COVID-19. The CDR3 extends over 15 amino acids. V lost 6 bases, J lost 5 bases, and 9 bases stayed unmatched. The germline V gene has CDR1 MDHEN and CDR2 SYDVKM. Sequencing used immunoSEQ multiplex PCR; TCRdb keeps in-frame clones, though not all of them. The sample has 150,000 or so clones, around 90% seen once. Sample: peripheral blood. The sequence came from a man between 45 and 60 years old with acute or convalescent COVID-19. The gene calls are TRBV28 and TRBJ1-2, with TRBD1 matching over 10 bases. CDR3 nucleotides: TGTGCCAGCAGCTCGGGACAGGGGAGACGTTATGGCTACACCTTC. Protein product: CASSSGQGRRYGYTF.